The T cell receptor beta chain under discussion was sequenced for a study of CD8+ T cells in alopecia areata. About the research overall: Treated patients were given oral tofacitinib, which was dosed at 5 to 10 mg twice daily.

Samples from alopecia areata patients were lesional scalp punch biopsies and peripheral blood. J gave up 0 bases and V 7 bases, and 3 bases lay outside the gene matches. The CDR3 consists of 13 residues. Germline CDR1 is SQVTM and CDR2 is ANQGSEA. The authors extracted RNA and reverse transcribed it into cDNA as the sequencing template. This table comes from immunoSEQ multiplex PCR, and its TCRdb copy is limited to in-frame clones, with some not included. This table has around 140,000 clones, about half appearing once. V is TRBV29-1 and J is TRBJ2-7; 10 bases are a match to TRBD1. The sequence derives from a human donor with alopecia areata. The sample consisted of CD4+ T cells sorted from blood, taken at week 0. The CDR3 region has the DNA TGCAGCGCGGGACAGGGGTCCTCCTACGAGCAGTACTTC. Translation: CSAGQGSSYEQYF.